One sample yielded the 7 T cell receptor beta chains listed below, sequenced in a study of T cells in Graves' hyperthyroidism and ophthalmopathy. Amplification targeted TCR beta CDR3 regions from RNA transcripts. With the HTBI primer set, the TCR CDR3 went through a first round of RT-PCR. TCRdb fed the multiplex PCR reads into MiXCR, producing one record per CDR3 protein. Seen here are 500,000 to 750,000 distinct CDR3 sequences, around 45% observed once, and the top ten hold approximately 7.5%. The specimen sequenced was peripheral blood or thyroid tissue (not recorded which). These receptors were taken from a woman aged 18-35 years with Graves' hyperthyroidism.

In this sample, this clonotype turned up many times. The chain joins TRBV20-1 to TRBJ2-7; D might be TRBD1 (5 bases). V was pared by 4 bases and J by 2 bases, with 9 bases between. This CDR3 is built from 12 residues. Germline V gene lookup returns CDR1 DFQATT and CDR2 SNEGSKA (reference sequence). The CDR3 nucleotides read TGCAGTGCTACAGGGTTGACCTACGAGCAGTACTTC. It specifies CSATGLTYEQYF.

This clonotype has a handful of counts. This chain connects TRBV24-1 to TRBJ2-3; no reliable D call. CDR3 length: 16 residues. Trimming shortened V by 3 bases and J by 3 bases, and 15 bases separated the two germline ends. CDR1 and CDR2 (germline): KGHDR, SFDVKD. This CDR3 reads CATSDLDGLWTDTQYF. Here the CDR3 DNA reads TGTGCCACCAGTGATCTCGACGGCCTGTGGACAGATACGCAGTATTTT.

A remark on this clonotype: This is likely a read error, given that the CDR3 carries no conserved phenylalanine or tryptophan at its end. It is unclear where the CDR3 begins or ends on the DNA, so no DNA is shown, and the CDR3 is as TCRdb lists it. The chain joins TRBV7-2 to TRBJ1-3; TRBD1 is the table's D call and was not checked against the DNA. The CDR3 is made up of 9 amino acids, end residues included. Germline CDR1 reads SGHTA; CDR2 reads FQGNSA. CDR3 sequence reads: CASSTRRQI.

This clonotype was seen ten or more times. CDR3 sequence (DNA): TGCAGCGTAGCGGGACAGGGGGCTGAGACCCAGTACTTC. Its translation is CSVAGQGAETQYF. The V and J genes are TRBV29-1 and TRBJ2-5; TRBD1 aligns across 12 bases. The germline CDR1 and CDR2 sequences are SQVTM and ANQGSEA. The V and J ends lost 6 bases and 5 bases, in that order; junction bases with no gene match: 4. The CDR3 totals 13 residues.

Regarding this clonotype: With a much larger clone just one base away, this may be a read error. The chain has TRBV20-1 and TRBJ2-7; D is possibly TRBD1 or TRBD2 (5 bases each). The CDR3 is 15 residues long. The V gene's germline CDR1 is DFQATT and CDR2 SNEGSKA (reference sequence). Trimming removed 3 bases from V and 0 bases from J, with 15 bases in between. The CDR3 spells CSASDRDESSYEQYF. The CDR3 nucleotides are TGCAGTGCTAGCGATCGGGACGAATCCTCCTACGAGCAGTACTTC.

For this clonotype: A much larger clone differs by one base, so this may be a read error. The V gene is TRBV19, the J gene TRBJ2-7; TRBD2 might be the D (5 bases). Per germline, CDR1 LNHDA and CDR2 SQIVND (reference sequence). This CDR3 region has 16 residues. This chain's CDR3 is CASSLDPGPGSYEQCF. DNA of the CDR3: TGTGCCAGCAGCTTAGACCCCGGGCCGGGAAGCTACGAGCAGTGCTTC.

This clonotype was recorded only once. This sequence joins TRBV2 and TRBJ1-5, with D perhaps matching TRBD1 (6 bases). V was trimmed by 5 bases and J by 6 bases, leaving 14 bases between them. Germline-derived CDR1 and CDR2 are SNHLY and FYNNEI. The CDR3 covers 14 residues. The chain's CDR3 is CASSSRQGLQPQHF. The CDR3 DNA reads TGTGCCAGCAGTTCCAGGCAGGGGCTTCAGCCCCAGCATTTT.